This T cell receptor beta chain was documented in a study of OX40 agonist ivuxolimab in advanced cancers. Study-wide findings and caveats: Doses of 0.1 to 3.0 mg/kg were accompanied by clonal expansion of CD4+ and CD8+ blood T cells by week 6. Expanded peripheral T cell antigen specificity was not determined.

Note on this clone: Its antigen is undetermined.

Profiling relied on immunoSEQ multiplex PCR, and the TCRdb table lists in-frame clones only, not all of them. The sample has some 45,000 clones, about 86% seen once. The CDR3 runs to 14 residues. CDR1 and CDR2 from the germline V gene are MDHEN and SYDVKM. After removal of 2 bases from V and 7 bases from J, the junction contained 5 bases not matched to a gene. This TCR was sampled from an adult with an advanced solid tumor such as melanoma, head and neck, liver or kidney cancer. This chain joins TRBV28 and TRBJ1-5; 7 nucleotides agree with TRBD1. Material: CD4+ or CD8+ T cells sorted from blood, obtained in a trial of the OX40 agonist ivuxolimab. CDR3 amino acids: CASSLRQGLQPQHF. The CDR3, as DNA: TGTGCCAGCAGTTTAAGACAGGGTTTGCAGCCCCAGCATTTT.